A selection of T cell receptor beta chains follows, all from one sample in a study of human T cells and chemical hapten exposure. TCRdb processed the RACE reads anew with MiXCR; each CDR3 protein has one entry. The sample lists 95,000 to 150,000 distinct CDR3 sequences; around 11% were seen once. The sample in question was whole blood, obtained in connection with sensitization to the hapten diphenylcyclopropenone (DPC). The receptors shown here come from a woman aged 45-65 years with alopecia areata. Some clones in this sample may be carry-over from other donors' samples. Each CDR3 is given with its conserved first and last residue. The D gene is left open where the match is weak. The size entry is marked missing in some rows and otherwise reads once, few, many or a size class.

d_gene,j_gene,v_gene,abundance,CDR3nt,CDR3aa
NA,TRBJ2-1,TRBV7-2,NA,TGTGCCAGCAGCTTAGTATGGAATGAGCAGTTCTTC,CASSLVWNEQFF
NA,TRBJ1-2,TRBV29-1,few,TGCAGCTCTCAGTCCGGGACCTATGGCTACACCTTC,CSSQSGTYGYTF
NA,TRBJ2-7,TRBV10-3,many,TGTGCCATCAGTGTTTGGGGAAAGGGGGCCTACGAGCAGTACTTC,CAISVWGKGAYEQYF
TRBD1,TRBJ1-4,TRBV28,NA,TGTGCCAGTGATAGGACAGGGGGTGAAAACCTGTTTTTT,CASDRTGGENLFF
NA,TRBJ2-7,TRBV4-2,NA,TGTGCCAGCAGCCAAGTTATCGGTGGTGGGACCGGACCGGCCGCAGAGCAGTACTTC,CASSQVIGGGTGPAAEQYF
NA,TRBJ1-3,TRBV7-8,NA,TGTGCCAGCAGCCGGGAAAGTAGCTCTGGAAACACCATATATTTT,CASSRESSSGNTIYF
NA,TRBJ2-7,TRBV20-1,NA,TGCAGTGCTTTGGGGACCAGGGATGGGTACGAGCAGTACTTC,CSALGTRDGYEQYF
TRBD1,TRBJ1-5,TRBV12-3/TRBV12-4,many,TGTGCCAGTGGGACAGATTATAGCAATCAGCCCCAGCATTTT,CASGTDYSNQPQHF
TRBD2,TRBJ2-7,TRBV27,many,TGTGCCAGCGCAACTAGCGGGACTATCTACGAGCAGTACTTC,CASATSGTIYEQYF
TRBD2,TRBJ2-7,TRBV3-1,NA,TGTGCCAGCAGCCAAAGGGGACTAGCGGAATACGAGCAGTACTTC,CASSQRGLAEYEQYF
NA,TRBJ1-1,TRBV12-3/TRBV12-4,few,TGTGCCAGCAGCCTTCTGACTGCGATGAACACTGAAGCTTTCTTT,CASSLLTAMNTEAFF
NA,TRBJ2-7,TRBV11-2,NA,TGTGCCAGCAGCCTCGGTGAAGCCTACGAGCAGTACTTC,CASSLGEAYEQYF
NA,TRBJ2-7,TRBV6-5,NA,TGTGCCAGCACCTCCGCAGGAGGGAGTTACGAGCAGTACTTC,CASTSAGGSYEQYF
NA,TRBJ2-5,TRBV29-1,NA,TGCAGCGTTGACAGTCCGGGGAGGGGGCAAGAGACCCAGTACTTC,CSVDSPGRGQETQYF
NA,TRBJ1-1,TRBV4-1,NA,TGCGCCAGCAGCCAAGTGGACAGATATGAAGCTTTCTTT,CASSQVDRYEAFF
NA,TRBJ1-5,TRBV28,few,TGTGCCAGCAGACCGGATGGCAATCAGCCCCAGCATTTT,CASRPDGNQPQHF
NA,TRBJ2-3,TRBV2,few,TGTGCCAGCAGTGAGGGTACGCAGTATTTT,CASSEGTQYF
TRBD2,TRBJ2-3,TRBV2,NA,TGTGCCAGCAGTGAATTCGCGGGGGTCGGCACAGATACGCAGTATTTT,CASSEFAGVGTDTQYF
NA,TRBJ2-3,TRBV28,NA,TGTGCCACCCGCGTGTCTAGCACAGATACGCAGTATTTT,CATRVSSTDTQYF
NA,TRBJ1-2,TRBV5-1,many,TGCGCCAGCAGCTTGAAACAGGCGTATGGCTACACCTTC,CASSLKQAYGYTF
NA,TRBJ1-1,TRBV3-1,few,TGTGCCAGCAGCCCCTGGGGCACTGAAGCTTTCTTT,CASSPWGTEAFF
NA,TRBJ2-4,TRBV29-1,few,TGCAGCGTAGAGAAACGGGGAACCAAAAACATTCAGTACTTC,CSVEKRGTKNIQYF
TRBD1,TRBJ1-2,TRBV5-1,NA,TGCGCCAGCAGCCCCGACGGACAGGGGTATGGCTACACCTTC,CASSPDGQGYGYTF
TRBD2,TRBJ2-7,TRBV20-1,NA,TGCAGTGCTAGAGGGACTAGCGGGATTTACGAGCAGTACTTC,CSARGTSGIYEQYF
TRBD2,TRBJ2-3,TRBV6-2/TRBV6-3,many,TGTGCCAGCAGTACCCCCCTAGCGGGGGCCGATACGCAGTATTTT,CASSTPLAGADTQYF
TRBD2,TRBJ2-1,TRBV7-2,few,TGTGCCAGCAGCTTCGGGCGGGAGTTAGGGGCCTACAATGAGCAGTTCTTC,CASSFGRELGAYNEQFF
TRBD2,TRBJ2-1,TRBV5-1,few,TGCGCCAGCAGCCCCTTACTAGCGGGGGCCAGCTCCTACAATGAGCAGTTCTTC,CASSPLLAGASSYNEQFF
NA,TRBJ2-2,TRBV29-1,few,TGCAGCGTTGAGGGACGGGGGAACACCGGGGAGCTGTTTTTT,CSVEGRGNTGELFF
TRBD1,TRBJ1-1,TRBV20-1,many,TGCAGTGTCGGAACAGGGGAAGGGGACACTGAAGCTTTCTTT,CSVGTGEGDTEAFF
NA,TRBJ2-5,TRBV20-1,many,TGCAGTGCTAGCGGGTTCGGCAGAGAGACCCAGTACTTC,CSASGFGRETQYF
NA,TRBJ1-4,TRBV20-1,NA,TGCAGTGCTAGCTCTGAGGGAGCTAATGAAAAACTGTTTTTT,CSASSEGANEKLFF
NA,TRBJ2-3,TRBV9,NA,TGTGCCAGCAGCGTAGCTGCCAGGAGAGGGAGCCCCGGGGCAGATACGCAGTATTTT,CASSVAARRGSPGADTQYF
NA,TRBJ2-6,TRBV12-3/TRBV12-4,many,TGTGCCAGCAGCCACGGCTCAGGGGCCAACGTCCTGACTTTC,CASSHGSGANVLTF
TRBD1,TRBJ2-3,TRBV6-4,many,TGTGCCAGCAGTCGGGACAGGGGTGATACGCAGTATTTT,CASSRDRGDTQYF
NA,TRBJ2-3,TRBV7-9,few,TGTGCCAGCATCGCCTCTCAGGGCACAGATACGCAGTATTTT,CASIASQGTDTQYF
NA,TRBJ2-6,TRBV7-9,few,TGTGCCAGCAGCTTCCTACTTTCTGGGGCCAACGTCCTGACTTTC,CASSFLLSGANVLTF
NA,TRBJ2-3,TRBV6-2/TRBV6-3,NA,TGTGCCAGCAGTTACCGAGTTCGGGATACGCAGTATTTT,CASSYRVRDTQYF
NA,TRBJ2-5,TRBV21-1,NA,TGTGCCAGCAGCAAAGGAGGGGACACTAGCGGTTCACAAGAGACCCAGTACTTC,CASSKGGDTSGSQETQYF
TRBD1,TRBJ2-5,TRBV5-1,once,TGCGCCAGCAGCTTTTGGGACAGACAAGAGACCCAGTACTTC,CASSFWDRQETQYF
NA,TRBJ1-1,TRBV7-2,few,TGTGCCAGCAGCCCCATGCGAACGACTGAAGCTTTCTTT,CASSPMRTTEAFF
NA,TRBJ2-7,TRBV7-2,few,TGTGCCAGCAGCTTAGGCGGGTCCAGGAACTACGAGCAGTACTTC,CASSLGGSRNYEQYF
TRBD1,TRBJ2-5,TRBV29-1,NA,TGCAGCGTTTTCCTCCGGGACAGGTTCTTCTTC,CSVFLRDRFFF
NA,TRBJ2-1,TRBV5-1,NA,TGCGCCAGCAGCTCCTCATGGAATGAGCAGTTCTTC,CASSSSWNEQFF
NA,TRBJ2-5,TRBV5-5,few,TGTGCCAGCAGCTTGGGAGGGATGGAGGAGACCCAGTACTTC,CASSLGGMEETQYF
TRBD2,TRBJ2-3,TRBV2,NA,TGTGCCAGCCCCGTGGATCTAACTAGCGGGGCTCAAAGCACAGATACGCAGTATTTT,CASPVDLTSGAQSTDTQYF
TRBD1,TRBJ1-1,TRBV29-1,few,TGCAGCGTCCCAGGGGGGTTGAACACTGAAGCTTTCTTT,CSVPGGLNTEAFF